These 15 T cell receptor beta chains came from one sample sequenced in a study of cytomegalovirus exposure and HLA in healthy donors. The study ran its PCR with 60 Vbeta and 13 Jbeta primers. Clones were read by immunoSEQ multiplex PCR, and TCRdb kept only the in-frame ones, dropping some. In the table there are roughly 120,000 clones, less than 65% of which are singletons. The sequencing sample was made of PBMCs. The receptors here all came from a man in his forties in good health and CMV-seropositive.

This clone was found a few times. This chain links TRBV5-6 with TRBJ2-5, with 9 positions matching TRBD1. The germline V gene has CDR1 SGHDT and CDR2 YYEEEE. The CDR3 runs 14 residues. Losses at the gene ends were 0 bases for V and 4 bases for J; bases not matched to a gene: 1. CDR3 sequence: CASSLAGQGETQYF. The CDR3 DNA reads as TGTGCCAGCAGCTTGGCGGGACAGGGAGAGACCCAGTACTTC.

This chain links TRBV10-2 with TRBJ2-3; 9 bases are shared with TRBD2. This CDR3 has 16 amino acids. V shed 6 bases, J shed 4 bases, and the junction held 11 bases outside the gene matches. In germline, CDR1 is WSHSY, CDR2 SAAADI. The CDR3, as DNA: TGCGCCAGCAGATCTGATCTAGCGGGATACGCAGATACGCAGTATTTT. Its translation is CASRSDLAGYADTQYF.

The rearrangement joins TRBV4-2 to TRBJ2-1; 7 bases map to TRBD2. J gave up 6 bases and V 0 bases, and 2 bases lay outside the gene matches. This CDR3 is 14 amino acids long. Germline assignment: CDR1 LGHNA and CDR2 YNFKEQ. CDR3 residues: CASSQDRTSNEQFF. The CDR3 DNA reads TGTGCCAGCAGCCAAGATAGGACTAGCAATGAGCAGTTCTTC.

The CDR3 DNA is TGTGCCAGCAGCCAAGAAGCCCCCGACAGGGCTAACTACAATGAGCAGTTCTTC. Translation gives CASSQEAPDRANYNEQFF. The chain couples TRBV4-2 to TRBJ2-1; TRBD1 matches 7 bases. J lost 3 bases, V lost 0 bases, and 11 bases had no gene match. Germline V CDR1 and CDR2: LGHNA, YNFKEQ. This CDR3 is 18 amino acids long.

The chain links TRBV6-4 to TRBJ2-3; the match to TRBD2 covers 9 bases. CDR3 size: 14 residues. Trimming removed 4 bases from V and 2 bases from J; junction bases left unmatched: 1. CDR1 is MRHNA, CDR2 SNTAGT, per germline. CDR3 amino acids: CASSGGGATDTQYF. CDR3 nucleotides: TGTGCCAGCAGTGGCGGGGGGGCCACAGATACGCAGTATTTT.

A single count supports this clone. This sequence joins TRBV18 and TRBJ2-5, with D perhaps matching TRBD1 (5 bases). The CDR3 covers 14 residues. The V gene lost 7 bases and the J gene lost 2 bases, with 14 bases spanning the gap. Germline assignment: CDR1 KGHSH and CDR2 LQKENI. As DNA, the CDR3 is TGTGCCAGCTTCCTTTCAGACAGTCAAGAGACCCAGTACTTC. Translation gives CASFLSDSQETQYF.

Only a few counts were recorded for this clone. The gene calls are TRBV11-2 and TRBJ1-4; D remains unclear. The V gene's germline CDR1 is SGHAT and CDR2 FQNNGV. The CDR3 covers 14 residues. Between the trimmed V and J ends, which lost 9 bases and 8 bases, there was a span of 19 bases. The CDR3 sequence: CASSQAGLREKLFF. In DNA, the CDR3 is TGTGCCAGTTCACAAGCGGGTCTCCGGGAAAAACTGTTTTTT.

CDR3 nucleotides: TGTGCTTTATCGGGCGGGGTACCTCTTGATACGCAGTATTTT. This translates into CALSGGVPLDTQYF. V gene TRBV7-8 combines with J gene TRBJ2-3; a possible D gene is TRBD2 (6 bases). CDR3 length: 14 residues. Germline V gives CDR1 SGHVS, CDR2 FQNEAQ.

This clone came up a few times. This sequence joins TRBV19 and TRBJ2-7, with TRBD2 matching over 15 bases. CDR1 is LNHDA, CDR2 SQIVND, per germline (reference sequence). There are 17 residues in the CDR3. The V segment lost 3 bases and the J segment 0 bases; nucleotides outside the gene matches: 3. CDR3 nucleotide sequence: TGTGCCAGTAGTATGGGGACTAGCGGGGGGCGCTCCTACGAGCAGTACTTC. Translating it yields CASSMGTSGGRSYEQYF.

J is TRBJ2-5 and V is TRBV5-4, with D unresolved. There are 13 residues in the CDR3. The germline V and J ends were trimmed by 5 bases and 4 bases, with 12 bases remaining between them. Germline assignment: CDR1 SGHNT and CDR2 YYREEE (reference sequence). In nucleotides, the CDR3 is TGTGCCAGCAGTATTGACATTCGAGAGACCCAGTACTTC. Protein sequence: CASSIDIRETQYF. Together with reference TRBV5-4 and TRBJ2-5, the CDR3 gives the full variable domain: ETGVTQSPTHLIKTRGQQVTLRCSSQSGHNTVSWYQQALGQGPQFIFQYYREEENGRGNFPPRFSGLQFPNYSSELNVNALELDDSALYLCASSIDIRETQYFGPGTRLLVL.

V usage is TRBV18 and J usage is TRBJ2-7; 7 nucleotides match TRBD1. This CDR3 region has 13 residues. J lost 3 bases, V lost 6 bases, and 5 bases had no gene match. The germline CDR1 and CDR2 sequences are KGHSH and LQKENI. The CDR3: CASSPDRDYEQYF. The CDR3 coding sequence is TGTGCCAGCTCCCCAGACAGGGACTACGAGCAGTACTTC.

The V and J genes are TRBV28 and TRBJ1-1; 12 positions match TRBD1. The CDR3 sequence is 15 residues long. Per germline, CDR1 MDHEN and CDR2 SYDVKM. Trimming removed 4 bases from V and 5 bases from J; junction bases left unmatched: 5. The CDR3 sequence: CASSSGGQGATEAFF. The CDR3 bases are TGTGCCAGCAGTTCGGGGGGACAGGGGGCAACTGAAGCTTTCTTT.

The count of this clone is one. The rearrangement uses TRBV5-1 and TRBJ1-1; no reliable D call. V was pared by 2 bases and J by 1 base, with 9 bases between. Germline values: CDR1 SGHRS, CDR2 YFSETQ. The CDR3 totals 14 residues. The CDR3 bases are TGCGCCAGCAGCTTAGAGGCGGGGAACACTGAAGCTTTCTTT. Protein: CASSLEAGNTEAFF.

This chain connects TRBV6-5 to TRBJ2-5; D is possibly TRBD1 (5 bases). The V end was cut by 0 bases, the J end by 4 bases, with 12 bases between. Germline V gene lookup returns CDR1 MNHEY and CDR2 SVGAGI. CDR3 length equals 15 residues. The CDR3 bases are TGTGCCAGCAGTTACTCCGCCAGTCAGGGAGAGACCCAGTACTTC. Translated, it gives CASSYSASQGETQYF.

The chain joins TRBV7-9 to TRBJ1-2; 7 positions match TRBD1. The germline CDR1 and CDR2 sequences are SEHNR and FQNEAQ (reference sequence). The CDR3 has 13 residues. V shed 1 base and J 12 bases; nucleotides not matched to a gene: 8. CDR3 coding DNA: TGTGCCAGCAGCTTAGGACAGGGCATTCCGCACACCTTC. As protein: CASSLGQGIPHTF.